These 12 T cell receptor beta chains share one sample of origin, sequenced in a study of cytomegalovirus exposure and HLA in healthy donors. PCR involved 60 Vbeta and 13 Jbeta primers. The assay was immunoSEQ multiplex PCR, and TCRdb's table has in-frame clones only and misses some. The repertoire has 100,000 to 150,000 clones, around four fifths of them found once; the top ten carry 7.3%. The sample consisted of PBMCs. Receptor source: a male donor in good health and CMV-seronegative.

This clone was seen a few times. The chain uses TRBV9 and TRBJ1-3, with TRBD1 identical over 7 bases. Germline CDR1 SGDLS, CDR2 YYNGEE. After removal of 3 bases from V and 4 bases from J, the junction contained 10 bases not matched to a gene. The CDR3 spans 16 residues. The CDR3 sequence: CASSATGTAQGNTIYF. The CDR3 region has the DNA TGTGCCAGCAGCGCTACCGGGACAGCACAGGGAAACACCATATATTTT.

V and J are TRBV5-6 and TRBJ2-7; 7 bases are shared with TRBD2. The V segment lost 6 bases and the J segment 9 bases; nucleotides outside the gene matches: 15. From germline, CDR1 is SGHDT and CDR2 YYEEEE. The CDR3 consists of 14 residues. CDR3 amino acids: CASTFGALPSGQYF. The CDR3 bases are TGTGCCAGCACGTTCGGGGCCCTTCCTAGCGGGCAGTACTTC.

The chain recombines TRBV4-1 with TRBJ2-1; 7 bases are shared with TRBD1. Per the germline V gene, CDR1 is MGHRA and CDR2 is YSYEKL. V shed 0 bases, J shed 12 bases, and the junction held 5 bases outside the gene matches. This CDR3 contains 13 residues. DNA of the CDR3: TGCGCCAGCAGCCAAGAGGGGCCAGGGGGGCAGTTCTTC. It is translated as CASSQEGPGGQFF.

The chain joins TRBV28 to TRBJ2-7, with 8 positions matching TRBD1. V shed 5 bases and J 2 bases; nucleotides not matched to a gene: 8. There are 15 residues in the CDR3. In germline, CDR1 is MDHEN, CDR2 SYDVKM. DNA of the CDR3: TGTGCCAGCAGTCCTGAGGGACAGGCGACCTACGAGCAGTACTTC. It yields the protein CASSPEGQATYEQYF. The variable domain in full, completed from reference TRBV28 and TRBJ2-7, reads DVKVTQSSRYLVKRTGEKVFLECVQDMDHENMFWYRQDPGLGLRLIYFSYDVKMKEKGDIPEGYSVSREKKERFSLILESASTNQTSMYLCASSPEGQATYEQYFGPGTRLTVT.

This clone was recorded a few times. The chain couples TRBV29-1 to TRBJ2-7; 8 positions agree with TRBD2. Trimming removed 4 bases from V and 0 bases from J; junction bases left unmatched: 5. Germline V gene sequence: CDR1 SQVTM, CDR2 ANQGSEA. This CDR3 spans 14 amino acids. The CDR3 spells CSVGFAGGSYEQYF. CDR3 coding DNA: TGCAGCGTTGGATTTGCGGGGGGCTCCTACGAGCAGTACTTC.

CDR3 amino acids: CASRSQGAGEAFF. DNA for the CDR3: TGTGCCAGCAGGTCACAGGGGGCGGGTGAAGCTTTCTTT. This chain links TRBV28 with TRBJ1-1; 9 bases line up with TRBD1. The CDR3 is 13 amino acids. V lost 6 bases and J lost 7; bases outside the gene matches: 6. Germline V gene sequence: CDR1 MDHEN, CDR2 SYDVKM.

This sequence joins TRBV5-1 and TRBJ1-2, with 7 bases identical to TRBD1. The V gene end was trimmed by 0 bases and the J gene end by 2 bases; junction bases not matched to a gene: 1. CDR3 length equals 14 residues. CDR1 SGHRS and CDR2 YFSETQ come from the germline V gene. In DNA, the CDR3 is TGCGCCAGCAGCTTGGAGGGGGCGAACTATGGCTACACCTTC. It encodes CASSLEGANYGYTF.

This clone came up a few times. The chain carries TRBV15 and TRBJ1-2; the D is unclear. CDR1 and CDR2 from the germline V gene are LNHNV and YYDKDF (reference sequence). Trimming removed 5 bases from V and 0 bases from J, with 7 bases in between. The CDR3 runs to 13 residues. The CDR3 here is CATSDGANYGYTF. CDR3 in DNA: TGTGCCACCAGCGACGGAGCTAACTATGGCTACACCTTC.

The chain uses TRBV28 and TRBJ1-6, with 9 bases fitting TRBD1. V shed 7 bases, J shed 5 bases, and the junction held 15 bases outside the gene matches. Germline CDR1 MDHEN, CDR2 SYDVKM. The CDR3 loop spans 18 amino acids. CDR3 in amino acids: CASIMGQGRLSNNSPLHF. For the CDR3, the DNA is TGTGCCAGCATCATGGGACAGGGAAGACTAAGTAATAATTCACCCCTCCACTTT.

This clone came up a few times. The chain uses TRBV6-5 and TRBJ2-4; D may be TRBD1 (6 bases). There are 15 residues in the CDR3. V lost 5 bases, J lost 0 bases, and 11 bases lay in between. Germline loops: CDR1 MNHEY, CDR2 SVGAGI. The DNA of the CDR3 is TGTGCCAGCAGTGTTACAGGGTTAGCCAAAAACATTCAGTACTTC. Protein: CASSVTGLAKNIQYF.

In regard to this clone: The sample contains more than one DNA sequence encoding this CDR3. The CDR3 sequence: CASSYGLNTGELFF. CDR3 nucleotides: TGTGCCAGCAGTTACGGGCTGAACACCGGGGAGCTGTTTTTT. The gene calls are TRBV6-5 and TRBJ2-2; no definite D call. The CDR3 has 14 residues. Germline V gene data show CDR1 as MNHEY and CDR2 as SVGAGI. Trimming left V 2 bases short and J 1 base short, with 5 bases between.

V usage is TRBV28 and J usage is TRBJ1-2, with D maybe TRBD1 (5 bases). V was pared by 5 bases and J by 5 bases, with 18 bases between. The CDR3 spans 15 residues. In germline, CDR1 is MDHEN, CDR2 SYDVKM. CDR3 protein: CASSPRAGRRYGYTF. The DNA for the CDR3 is TGTGCCAGCAGTCCAAGGGCAGGGCGGCGTTATGGCTACACCTTC.